One sample yielded the 9 T cell receptor beta chains listed below, sequenced in a study of T cell changes during pregnancy in multiple sclerosis. Sequencing was performed with immunoSEQ multiplex PCR; in TCRdb, only in-frame clones are kept and a portion is missing. The table lists around 61,000 clones, about 90% of them singletons. The input for sequencing was peripheral blood, taken in the third trimester of pregnancy. The receptors come from a female donor in good health, enrolled as a control in a pregnancy study.

This chain uses TRBV4-3 with TRBJ2-5; unclear D gene. V lost 0 bases and J lost 7, with 15 bases in between. The CDR3 consists of 15 residues. Looked up from germline, CDR1 is LGHNA and CDR2 is YSLEER. The CDR3 loop reads CASSQENLGQRTQYF. CDR3 DNA: TGCGCCAGCAGCCAAGAAAATCTGGGCCAAAGGACCCAGTACTTC.

The chain uses TRBV6-4 and TRBJ2-2, with 11 positions matching TRBD2. The V segment lost 5 bases and the J segment 4 bases; nucleotides outside the gene matches: 0. This CDR3 is 14 amino acids long. Germline values: CDR1 MRHNA, CDR2 SNTAGT. This CDR3 is CASSLAGGTGELFF. The CDR3, as DNA: TGTGCCAGCAGTCTAGCGGGGGGCACCGGGGAGCTGTTTTTT.

The V gene is TRBV7-3, the J gene TRBJ2-2; D uncertain. The CDR3 spans 16 residues. Trimming removed 4 bases from V and 4 bases from J, with 16 bases in between. The germline CDR1 and CDR2 sequences are SGHTA and FQGTGA. The CDR3 loop reads CASSSPSHSLTGELFF. The CDR3 DNA is TGTGCCAGCAGCTCCCCGAGCCATTCTCTCACCGGGGAGCTGTTTTTT.

This chain connects TRBV7-3 to TRBJ2-1; 11 bases line up with TRBD2. Trimming at V came to 6 bases and at J to 6 bases, leaving 4 bases not matched to a gene. The germline V gene has CDR1 SGHTA and CDR2 FQGTGA. The CDR3 sequence is 14 residues long. In nucleotides, the CDR3 is TGTGCCAGCAGTTATAGCGGGGGGGCCAATGAGCAGTTCTTC. It codes for CASSYSGGANEQFF.

Notes on this clone: One end of the junction is discordant with germline, which a read error may explain. The rearrangement links TRBV7-7 to TRBJ2-1; possibly TRBD2 for D (7 bases). CDR1 is SSHAT, CDR2 FNYEAQ, per germline (reference sequence). The CDR3 has 13 amino acids. The CDR3 region has the DNA TGTGCTAGCAGCCCGGAGGGGGGGAATGAGCAGTTCTTC. Protein sequence: CASSPEGGNEQFF.

The table lists this clone with a count of one. J is TRBJ2-2 and V is TRBV9; D might be TRBD1 (6 bases). The CDR3 is 15 residues long. CDR1 and CDR2 from the germline V gene are SGDLS and YYNGEE. V lost 4 bases and J 3 bases, leaving 13 bases between the germline ends. This chain's CDR3 is CASSLPGQDTGELFF. The CDR3 DNA sequence: TGTGCCAGCAGCTTACCGGGACAAGACACCGGGGAGCTGTTTTTT.

This clone was observed once. The rearrangement uses TRBV20-1 and TRBJ1-4, with D possibly TRBD1 on 5 matching bases. The V and J ends lost 7 bases and 6 bases respectively, with 9 bases between them. The CDR3 contains 11 residues. Germline loops: CDR1 DFQATT, CDR2 SNEGSKA (reference sequence). The CDR3 bases are TGCAGTGTAAAAGGGGATGAAAAACTGTTTTTT. Its translation is CSVKGDEKLFF.

The rearrangement joins TRBV6-1 to TRBJ1-1; D gene unclear. Germline V gives CDR1 MNHNS, CDR2 SASEGT. Trimming stripped 2 bases from V and 7 bases from J, with 5 bases between. There are 11 residues in the CDR3. The CDR3 sequence is CASSERGEAFF. The CDR3 nucleotides read TGTGCCAGCAGTGAACGAGGTGAAGCTTTCTTT.

This chain uses TRBV4-1 with TRBJ2-6; D unresolved. The CDR3 is 17 residues long. Trimming took 4 bases from V and 2 from J, leaving 15 bases between them. Germline V CDR1 and CDR2: MGHRA, YSYEKL. CDR3 amino acids: CASSLALGSTGANVLTF. The CDR3 DNA is TGCGCCAGCAGCCTAGCCCTTGGGTCCACTGGGGCCAACGTCCTGACTTTC.